This passage covers 9 T cell receptor beta chains from one sample sequenced in a study of T cell repertoires in cytomegalovirus infection. No antigen has been assigned to these receptors. TCRdb fed the reads into MiXCR, producing one record per CDR3 protein. The sample lists hundreds of thousands of distinct CDR3 sequences, roughly 42% occurring once. Sequencing was performed on cultured PBMCs, taken from culture after CMV antigen stimulation. Receptors were obtained from a human donor in good health (CMV status not recorded). Some clones in this sample may be carry-over from other donors' samples.

The chain has TRBV6-1 and TRBJ2-2; 9 bases are a match to TRBD1. V shed 7 bases, J shed 1 base, and the junction held 4 bases outside the gene matches. CDR3 length: 15 amino acids. Germline V CDR1 and CDR2: MNHNS, SASEGT. In DNA form, the CDR3 reads TGTGCCAGCACCCAGACAGGGGGGAACACCGGGGAGCTGTTTTTT. Translation gives CASTQTGGNTGELFF.

This clonotype was detected a few times. This rearrangement joins TRBV20-1 to TRBJ2-3; D not certain. From germline, CDR1 is DFQATT and CDR2 SNEGSKA (reference sequence). V lost 2 bases, J lost 2 bases, and 14 bases lay in between. This CDR3 has 15 amino acids. The CDR3 DNA reads TGCAGTGCTAGATGGGGTAGCTGGTACACAGATACGCAGTATTTT. Residues: CSARWGSWYTDTQYF.

There are a few counts of this clonotype. The DNA of the CDR3 is TGTGCCAGCAGTTACCCCCGGGCAGGGACCCAGTACTTC. Its protein is CASSYPRAGTQYF. The V and J genes are TRBV6-2 or TRBV6-3 and TRBJ2-5; D gene uncertain. Trimming left V 2 bases short and J 7 bases short, with 11 bases between. The CDR3 covers 13 residues. Looked up from germline, CDR1 is MNHEY and CDR2 is SVGEGT.

The chain is built from TRBV7-2 and TRBJ1-5; possibly TRBD1 for D (6 bases). Trimming removed 4 bases at V and 1 base at J, with 11 bases between. CDR3 length: 15 residues. Germline-derived CDR1 and CDR2 are SGHTA and FQGNSA. CDR3 DNA sequence: TGTGCCAGCAGCTGGACCGGGACAAGCAATCAGCCCCAGCATTTT. Its protein is CASSWTGTSNQPQHF.

This clonotype was observed a few times. The V and J genes are TRBV11-3 and TRBJ1-1; D remains unclear. The CDR3 sequence is 16 residues long. Deletions cut 5 bases from V and 0 bases from J, with 16 bases between. Germline values: CDR1 SGHNT, CDR2 YENEEA. In nucleotides, the CDR3 is TGTGCCAGCAGCCCCCCCCTGAAAACGGTGAACACTGAAGCTTTCTTT. Its protein is CASSPPLKTVNTEAFF. The full variable domain, its missing parts supplied by reference TRBV11-3 and TRBJ1-1, is EAGVVQSPRYKIIEKKQPVAFWCNPISGHNTLYWYLQNLGQGPELLIRYENEEAVDDSQLPKDRFSAERLKGVDSTLKIQPAELGDSAVYLCASSPPLKTVNTEAFFGQGTRLTVV.

CDR3: CASSLEGVYGYTF. The CDR3 DNA is TGCGCCAGCAGCTTGGAAGGAGTCTATGGCTACACCTTC. The gene calls are TRBV5-1 and TRBJ1-2; D uncertain. CDR1 and CDR2 from the germline V gene are SGHRS and YFSETQ. V was cut by 0 bases and J by 4 bases, with 7 bases left in between. The CDR3 has 13 residues.

This clonotype has a handful of counts. This chain links TRBV5-4 with TRBJ2-5; TRBD1 matches at 8 bases. The germline V gene has CDR1 SGHNT and CDR2 YYREEE (reference sequence). The CDR3 has 14 amino acids. The V segment lost 0 bases and the J segment 6 bases; nucleotides outside the gene matches: 4. This CDR3 is CASSLVDRDKTQYF. The CDR3 bases are TGTGCCAGCAGCTTGGTGGACAGGGACAAGACCCAGTACTTC.

This clonotype was recorded a few times. The J gene is TRBJ1-4, the V gene TRBV6-5; 8 positions match TRBD1. Germline V gives CDR1 MNHEY, CDR2 SVGAGI. After removal of 0 bases from V and 8 bases from J, the junction contained 11 bases not matched to a gene. The CDR3 is made up of 17 amino acids. The CDR3 region is CASSYSWVGQGGEKLFF. CDR3 in DNA: TGTGCCAGCAGTTACTCCTGGGTCGGACAGGGTGGCGAAAAACTGTTTTTT.

The rearrangement links TRBV12-3 or TRBV12-4 to TRBJ1-1, with a weak D call TRBD1 (5 bases). Trimming removed 5 bases from V and 12 bases from J, with 19 bases in between. The CDR3 is made up of 13 amino acids. CDR3 bases: TGTGCCAGCAGTCTTACCCGGGACCGGATAACTTTCTTT. This translates into CASSLTRDRITFF.